The 15 T cell receptor beta chains below were found in one sample sequenced in a study of blood T cell repertoires in COVID-19. Clones were sequenced by immunoSEQ multiplex PCR, and TCRdb holds only the in-frame ones, with some missing. Of about 200,000 clones listed, 85% were seen once; the top ten hold about 17%. Input material: PBMCs or T cells enriched from blood (not recorded which). These receptor sequences come from a man in his forties or fifties who had recovered from COVID-19.

This CDR3 is CASSPGGVYSNQPQHF. CDR3 in DNA: TGTGCCAGCAGCCCCGGGGGGGTCTATAGCAATCAGCCCCAGCATTTT. The V gene is TRBV6-4, the J gene TRBJ1-5; the D gene is possibly TRBD1 (5 bases). V shed 6 bases and J shed 0 bases, with 15 bases lying between them. In germline, CDR1 is MRHNA, CDR2 SNTAGT. This CDR3 comprises 16 residues.

The chain employs TRBV20-1 and TRBJ2-3, with 12 bases fitting TRBD2. Germline V gene lookup returns CDR1 DFQATT and CDR2 SNEGSKA (reference sequence). The V segment lost 3 bases and the J segment 2 bases; nucleotides outside the gene matches: 6. The CDR3 has 16 amino acids. CDR3 region: CSASGLAGYPTDTQYF. DNA for the CDR3: TGCAGTGCTAGTGGACTAGCGGGGTACCCCACAGATACGCAGTATTTT.

The chain is built from TRBV19 and TRBJ1-6; D uncertain. This CDR3 is 15 amino acids long. Germline CDR1 is LNHDA and CDR2 is SQIVND (reference sequence). V lost 9 bases to trimming and J lost 6 bases, with 18 bases between them. CDR3 protein: CASNLWEAANSPLHF. Here the CDR3 DNA reads TGTGCCAGCAACCTCTGGGAGGCTGCTAATTCACCCCTCCACTTT.

The chain joins TRBV18 to TRBJ1-2; no definite D call. Deletions cut 3 bases from V and 6 bases from J, with 11 bases between. The germline V gene encodes CDR1 KGHSH and CDR2 LQKENI. CDR3 size: 13 residues. The DNA for the CDR3 is TGTGCCAGCTCACCCCGGGGAACTGATGGCTACACCTTC. It specifies CASSPRGTDGYTF.

This rearrangement joins TRBV15 to TRBJ2-7; TRBD2 matches at 8 bases. CDR3 length: 15 amino acids. Germline assignment: CDR1 LNHNV and CDR2 YYDKDF (reference sequence). Losses at the gene ends were 0 bases for V and 6 bases for J; bases not matched to a gene: 7. CDR3 residues: CATSRDSGTRSEQYF. The CDR3 coding sequence is TGTGCCACCAGCAGAGATAGCGGGACTAGAAGCGAGCAGTACTTC.

The chain links TRBV5-4 to TRBJ1-2, with 7 nucleotides matching TRBD1. V shed 5 bases, J shed 1 base, and the junction held 5 bases outside the gene matches. This CDR3 has 14 residues. CDR1 and CDR2 from the germline V gene are SGHNT and YYREEE (reference sequence). As DNA, the CDR3 is TGTGCCAGCAGAACCGGGACAGATAACTATGGCTACACCTTC. Its translation: CASRTGTDNYGYTF.

V gene TRBV19 combines with J gene TRBJ1-2; TRBD1 matches 7 bases. The germline V gene has CDR1 LNHDA and CDR2 SQIVND (reference sequence). V lost 1 base to trimming and J lost 6 bases; unmatched junction nucleotides: 11. There are 16 residues in the CDR3. CDR3 amino acids: CASSIAHDRDGHGYTF. As DNA, the CDR3 is TGTGCCAGTAGTATAGCCCATGACAGGGATGGCCATGGCTACACCTTC.

This chain connects TRBV2 to TRBJ2-1, with 7 bases that match TRBD1. The CDR3 extends over 12 amino acids. Germline V gene sequence: CDR1 SNHLY, CDR2 FYNNEI. J gave up 7 bases and V 7 bases, and 4 bases lay outside the gene matches. DNA for the CDR3: TGTGCCAGCAACATACAGGGGAATGAGCAGTTCTTC. This gives the protein CASNIQGNEQFF.

V usage is TRBV6-5 and J usage is TRBJ1-5; D gene uncertain. The CDR3 is made up of 16 amino acids. CDR1 is MNHEY, CDR2 SVGAGI, per germline. V lost 2 bases and J lost 3, with 14 bases in between. The CDR3 loop is CASSYPPRLLNQPQHF. The CDR3 DNA sequence: TGTGCCAGCAGTTACCCCCCCAGGCTACTCAATCAGCCCCAGCATTTT.

This chain links TRBV5-1 with TRBJ2-5, with 11 bases fitting TRBD1. CDR1 SGHRS and CDR2 YFSETQ come from the germline V gene. V was pared by 4 bases and J by 2 bases, with 7 bases of the junction left unmatched. The CDR3 is made up of 16 amino acids. Written as DNA, the CDR3 is TGCGCCAGCAGCGCAGGACAGGGGGCCAGACAAGAGACCCAGTACTTC. This codes for CASSAGQGARQETQYF.

The chain employs TRBV6-6 and TRBJ1-2, with TRBD1 identical over 7 bases. The CDR3 sequence is 16 residues long. The germline V gene encodes CDR1 MNHNY and CDR2 SVGAGI (reference sequence). The V segment lost 5 bases and the J segment 7 bases; nucleotides outside the gene matches: 16. CDR3 coding DNA: TGTGCCAGCAGTATCGGGACAGATCTTCTAAGGGGTGGCTACACCTTC. Translated: CASSIGTDLLRGGYTF.

The rearrangement uses TRBV13 and TRBJ2-1; 13 bases match TRBD2. CDR3 length: 15 residues. The J segment lost 6 bases and the V segment lost 3 bases, leaving 2 bases of the junction unmatched. Per germline, CDR1 PRHDT and CDR2 FYEKMQ (reference sequence). CDR3 coding DNA: TGTGCCAGCAGCTTGACTAGCGGGAGGATCAATGAGCAGTTCTTC. Protein sequence: CASSLTSGRINEQFF. The full variable domain, rest sourced from reference TRBV13 and TRBJ2-1, is AAGVIQSPRHLIKEKRETATLKCYPIPRHDTVYWYQQGPGQDPQFLISFYEKMQSDKGSIPDRFSAQQFSDYHSELNMSSLELGDSALYFCASSLTSGRINEQFFGPGTRLTVL.

The chain employs TRBV12-3 or TRBV12-4 and TRBJ2-7, with D tentatively TRBD1 (5 bases). Trimming left V 3 bases short and J 5 bases short, with 8 bases between. The CDR3 consists of 12 residues. The CDR3 loop is CASSFLGDEQYF. CDR3 bases: TGTGCCAGCAGTTTTCTAGGGGACGAGCAGTACTTC.

DNA for the CDR3: TGTGCCTGGGGGCCAAACCGGGACAGGGTCAATGAGCAGTTCTTC. This codes for CAWGPNRDRVNEQFF. V is TRBV30 and J is TRBJ2-1, with 9 bases aligning to TRBD1. J gave up 6 bases and V 5 bases, and 11 bases lay outside the gene matches. Germline V gives CDR1 GTSNPN, CDR2 SVGIG (reference sequence). The CDR3 runs to 15 residues.

The rearrangement uses TRBV2 and TRBJ2-7; weak D call: TRBD1 (6 bases). The ends were cut back, 1 base at V and 7 bases at J, with 20 bases in the middle. Germline V gene data show CDR1 as SNHLY and CDR2 as FYNNEI. This CDR3 is built from 16 residues. The DNA of the CDR3 is TGTGCCAGCAGTGAAGTCCCATTAGGGGGACCCGGGGAGCAGTACTTC. Translated: CASSEVPLGGPGEQYF.